Below, 24 T cell receptor beta chains from the same sample are listed, as sequenced in a study of blood T cell repertoires in COVID-19. Generated by immunoSEQ multiplex PCR, the TCRdb table keeps only in-frame clones and is missing some. This sample has about 150,000 clones, with more than 75% found just once. Sequencing was carried out using peripheral blood. The source of these receptors is a woman in her sixties with COVID-19, enrolled during active disease.

This clone has a handful of counts. This chain uses TRBV18 with TRBJ1-2, with a tentative D call TRBD1 (5 bases). CDR1 and CDR2 (germline): KGHSH, LQKENI. Trimming pared 6 bases from V and 6 bases from J, leaving 20 bases between. This CDR3 has 15 amino acids. The CDR3 DNA reads as TGTGCCAGCTCTTTCCAAGGGGTTTCACTCCATGGCTACACCTTC. Protein sequence: CASSFQGVSLHGYTF.

The chain recombines TRBV24-1 with TRBJ1-5, with 7 bases identical to TRBD1. This CDR3 contains 15 residues. J gave up 4 bases and V 4 bases, and 6 bases lay outside the gene matches. The germline V gene has CDR1 KGHDR and CDR2 SFDVKD. The CDR3 sequence: CATSEPGQRNQPQHF. Written as DNA, the CDR3 is TGTGCCACCAGTGAGCCGGGACAGAGAAATCAGCCCCAGCATTTT.

The chain carries TRBV6-5 and TRBJ2-4, with TRBD1 identical over 7 bases. V shed 5 bases and J 8 bases; nucleotides not matched to a gene: 6. This CDR3 comprises 13 residues. Germline V gene data show CDR1 as MNHEY and CDR2 as SVGAGI. The CDR3 nucleotides read TGTGCCAGCAGTCCTGACAGGGTGGACATTCAGTACTTC. It translates to CASSPDRVDIQYF.

This chain joins TRBV6-5 and TRBJ1-1; the match to TRBD1 covers 7 bases. Germline V lookup: CDR1 MNHEY, CDR2 SVGAGI. V was clipped by 4 bases and J by 5 bases; unmatched bases: 10. The CDR3 runs to 15 residues. The CDR3 DNA reads TGTGCCAGCAGTTCCGCCCGGGACAGTTGGACTGAAGCTTTCTTT. It encodes CASSSARDSWTEAFF.

The chain links TRBV19 to TRBJ1-2, with TRBD1 matching over 9 bases. Germline trimming cut 1 base from V and 8 bases from J; bases unmatched to any gene: 8. CDR1 LNHDA and CDR2 SQIVND come from the germline V gene (reference sequence). CDR3 size: 15 residues. The CDR3: CASSIASRTGDGYTF. The CDR3 DNA reads TGTGCCAGTAGTATAGCCTCCCGGACAGGGGACGGCTACACCTTC.

The rearrangement joins TRBV27 to TRBJ1-2, with D hard to call. The CDR3 consists of 13 residues. CDR1 and CDR2 (germline): MNHEY, SMNVEV (reference sequence). Trimming took off 6 bases at V and 3 bases at J, with 11 bases between the two ends. CDR3 bases: TGTGCCAGCAGCCCAGACAATTACTATGGCTACACCTTC. Translating gives CASSPDNYYGYTF.

In nucleotides, the CDR3 is TGTGCCAGCTCACCATCGGGACAGGGGCCCTACGAGCAGTACTTC. It codes for CASSPSGQGPYEQYF. This rearrangement joins TRBV18 to TRBJ2-7, with TRBD1 matching 10 bases. In germline, CDR1 is KGHSH, CDR2 LQKENI. J gave up 2 bases and V 2 bases, and 3 bases lay outside the gene matches. The CDR3 runs 15 residues.

The genes are TRBV15 and TRBJ2-1; 7 bases align to TRBD1. J gave up 8 bases and V 1 base, and 11 bases lay outside the gene matches. The CDR3 consists of 16 residues. Germline V CDR1 and CDR2: LNHNV, YYDKDF (reference sequence). The CDR3 nucleotides read TGTGCCACCAGCAGAGCAAGGGGGCCGACCACCCATGAGCAGTTCTTC. Residues: CATSRARGPTTHEQFF.

The V and J genes are TRBV24-1 and TRBJ2-5, with D perhaps matching TRBD1 (5 bases). Germline CDR1 and CDR2: KGHDR and SFDVKD. This CDR3 is built from 15 residues. V lost 3 bases to trimming and J lost 1 base, with 11 bases between them. The chain's CDR3 is CATSDRGHPQETQYF. CDR3 DNA: TGTGCCACCAGTGATCGTGGACACCCCCAAGAGACCCAGTACTTC.

This chain uses TRBV12-3 or TRBV12-4 with TRBJ1-5, with 7 bases that match TRBD1. V was clipped by 7 bases and J by 3 bases; unmatched bases: 3. The CDR3 is 13 amino acids. CDR3 in amino acids: CASTTGDNQPQHF. CDR3 DNA: TGTGCCAGCACTACAGGGGACAATCAGCCCCAGCATTTT.

This clone has more than one count but fewer than ten. The rearrangement links TRBV6-5 to TRBJ1-2; D not resolved. This CDR3 comprises 13 residues. Germline V gene lookup returns CDR1 MNHEY and CDR2 SVGAGI. V was pared by 2 bases and J by 1 base, with 5 bases between. In nucleotides, the CDR3 is TGTGCCAGCAGTTACGCAGATAACTATGGCTACACCTTC. Residues: CASSYADNYGYTF.

The chain joins TRBV6-5 to TRBJ1-2; D gene ambiguous. The CDR3 loop spans 11 amino acids. V lost 8 bases and J 5 bases, leaving 9 bases between the germline ends. CDR1 and CDR2 from the germline V gene are MNHEY and SVGAGI. The CDR3, as DNA: TGTGCCAGCTCGGGAGAATATGGCTACACCTTC. This gives the protein CASSGEYGYTF.

The V gene is TRBV13, the J gene TRBJ2-7; 7 bases are a match to TRBD1. Trimming at V came to 8 bases and at J to 0 bases, leaving 16 bases not matched to a gene. Germline V gene sequence: CDR1 PRHDT, CDR2 FYEKMQ (reference sequence). The CDR3 has 17 amino acids. CDR3 bases: TGTGCCAGCCGCTATGGGGTCTTGGGGGACAGCTCCTACGAGCAGTACTTC. It translates to CASRYGVLGDSSYEQYF.

The CDR3 region is CASSPTRGKETQYF. The CDR3 DNA follows: TGTGCCAGCAGCCCCACCCGGGGTAAGGAGACCCAGTACTTC. V is TRBV5-4 and J is TRBJ2-5, with D maybe TRBD2 (5 bases). V was clipped by 4 bases and J by 5 bases, with 15 bases between them. Germline CDR1 SGHNT, CDR2 YYREEE (reference sequence). This CDR3 comprises 14 residues.

The chain links TRBV20-1 to TRBJ1-6, with D uncertain. The CDR3 is 13 residues long. In germline, CDR1 is DFQATT, CDR2 SNEGSKA (reference sequence). With 3 bases removed from V and 7 bases from J, the gap between germline ends came to 10 bases. CDR3 amino acids: CSASWEGNSPLHF. In DNA, the CDR3 is TGCAGTGCTAGTTGGGAGGGCAATTCACCCCTCCACTTT.

The rearrangement joins TRBV5-4 to TRBJ2-2; 9 bases fit TRBD2. Per the germline V gene, CDR1 is SGHNT and CDR2 is YYREEE (reference sequence). After removal of 4 bases from V and 5 bases from J, the junction contained 12 bases not matched to a gene. CDR3 size: 17 residues. The CDR3 is CASSPRELAGVTGELFF. The DNA of the CDR3 is TGTGCCAGCAGCCCCCGGGAATTAGCGGGAGTAACCGGGGAGCTGTTTTTT.

The rearrangement uses TRBV7-9 and TRBJ1-3; 8 bases are a match to TRBD1. The CDR3 consists of 17 residues. The V and J ends lost 4 bases and 2 bases, in that order; junction bases with no gene match: 10. Germline V CDR1 and CDR2: SEHNR, FQNEAQ (reference sequence). This chain's CDR3 is CASSSLRQGKAGNTIYF. Written as DNA, the CDR3 is TGTGCCAGCAGCTCTCTCCGACAGGGGAAGGCTGGAAACACCATATATTTT. The variable domain in full, completed from reference TRBV7-9 and TRBJ1-3, reads DTGVSQNPRHKITKRGQNVTFRCDPISEHNRLYWYRQTLGQGPEFLTYFQNEAQLEKSRLLSDRFSAERPKGSFSTLEIQRTEQGDSAMYLCASSSLRQGKAGNTIYFGEGSWLTVV.

This clone was counted once. The genes are TRBV2 and TRBJ2-3; TRBD2 matches at 10 bases. Germline V lookup: CDR1 SNHLY, CDR2 FYNNEI. V shed 5 bases and J 5 bases; nucleotides not matched to a gene: 7. CDR3 length: 15 residues. The CDR3 DNA is TGTGCCAGCAGTTTCTTAGCGGGAGGTAGAGATACGCAGTATTTT. Translation: CASSFLAGGRDTQYF.

The chain is built from TRBV6-5 and TRBJ1-3; D is possibly TRBD1 (5 bases). The CDR3 spans 14 residues. V dropped 6 bases and J dropped 0 bases, with 9 bases sitting between them. Per germline, CDR1 MNHEY and CDR2 SVGAGI. CDR3 amino acids: CASRAGGSGNTIYF. The CDR3 DNA reads as TGTGCCAGCAGGGCCGGGGGCTCTGGAAACACCATATATTTT.

V is TRBV3-1 (or the pseudogene TRBV3-2) and J is TRBJ1-1; D is ambiguous. Germline CDR1 reads LGHDT; CDR2 reads YNNKEL (reference sequence). This CDR3 comprises 13 residues. The V and J ends lost 4 bases and 5 bases respectively, with 11 bases between them. CDR3: CASSPTMRTEAFF. The CDR3 DNA reads as TGTGCCAGCAGCCCAACTATGAGGACTGAAGCTTTCTTT.

This chain links TRBV6-5 with TRBJ1-5; D is uncertain. This CDR3 region has 13 residues. Trimming shortened V by 2 bases and J by 5 bases, and 7 bases separated the two germline ends. Per the germline V gene, CDR1 is MNHEY and CDR2 is SVGAGI. CDR3 protein: CASSYRSDQPQHF. In DNA form, the CDR3 reads TGTGCCAGCAGTTACCGTTCCGATCAGCCCCAGCATTTT.

The CDR3 DNA is TGCGCCAGCAGCCAAGTCATAGCGATTGGGGAGCAGTTCTTC. It specifies CASSQVIAIGEQFF. The genes are TRBV4-1 and TRBJ2-1, with TRBD2 as a possible D gene (5 bases). The germline V and J ends were trimmed by 1 base and 10 bases, with 14 bases remaining between them. CDR1 and CDR2 (germline): MGHRA, YSYEKL. The CDR3 extends over 14 amino acids.

The rearrangement links TRBV2 to TRBJ1-2; 7 bases match TRBD1. CDR1 and CDR2 (germline): SNHLY, FYNNEI. The CDR3 contains 12 residues. V lost 6 bases to trimming and J lost 9 bases; unmatched junction nucleotides: 7. The CDR3 sequence: CASRGTAKSYTF. The CDR3 DNA sequence: TGTGCCAGCAGGGGGACAGCGAAAAGCTACACCTTC.

In this sample, this clone turned up a few times. The genes are TRBV5-1 and TRBJ2-5; D not resolved. Germline V lookup: CDR1 SGHRS, CDR2 YFSETQ. The CDR3 runs to 14 residues. Trimming cost V 1 base and J 1 base, with 8 bases left between them. Written as DNA, the CDR3 is TGCGCCAGCAGCTTGCAGGCTCCCCAAGAGACCCAGTACTTC. The encoded protein is CASSLQAPQETQYF. The whole variable domain, remainder taken from reference TRBV5-1 and TRBJ2-5, is KAGVTQTPRYLIKTRGQQVTLSCSPISGHRSVSWYQQTPGQGLQFLFEYFSETQRNKGNFPGRFSGRQFSNSRSEMNVSTLELGDSALYLCASSLQAPQETQYFGPGTRLLVL.